These 11 T cell receptor beta chains were all obtained from the same sample, sequenced in a study of blood T cell repertoires in COVID-19 (dated by TCRdb to 2019 to 2021). Library preparation employed the immunoSEQ multiplex PCR assay. Held by TCRdb, this immuneACCESS table contains in-frame sequences only and omits some clones. Under half of the omission traces to an unresolved V gene where checked; the cause of the rest is unknown. This sample has approximately 300,000 clones in its table, and roughly 89% of those were observed once. The ten biggest clones cover under 1.1% of the sample. Sequencing was performed on peripheral blood. The source is a woman in her thirties or forties with COVID-19, enrolled during active disease.

V and J are TRBV7-3 and TRBJ1-1; TRBD1 aligns across 9 bases. V was pared by 5 bases and J by 8 bases, with 12 bases of the junction left unmatched. This CDR3 is built from 15 residues. Germline CDR1 reads SGHTA; CDR2 reads FQGTGA. Here the CDR3 DNA reads TGTGCCAGCAGCATCACCGGGACAGGGTATCAAGAAGCTTTCTTT. Translation: CASSITGTGYQEAFF.

This clone was recorded once. The rearrangement links TRBV2 to TRBJ1-1, with 7 bases aligning to TRBD1. V lost 3 bases, J lost 7 bases, and 5 bases stayed unmatched. Germline V CDR1 and CDR2: SNHLY, FYNNEI. The CDR3 has 13 residues. The DNA for the CDR3 is TGTGCCAGCAGTGACGACAGGGAAGGTGAAGCTTTCTTT. Residues: CASSDDREGEAFF. The whole variable domain, remainder taken from reference TRBV2 and TRBJ1-1, is EPEVTQTPSHQVTQMGQEVILRCVPISNHLYFYWYRQILGQKVEFLVSFYNNEISEKSEIFDDQFSVERPDGSNFTLKIRSTKLEDSAMYFCASSDDREGEAFFGQGTRLTVV.

The J gene is TRBJ2-1, the V gene TRBV18; D unclear. The CDR3 is 12 residues long. Trimming pared 1 base from V and 5 bases from J, leaving 3 bases between. Per the germline V gene, CDR1 is KGHSH and CDR2 is LQKENI. In nucleotides, the CDR3 is TGTGCCAGCTCACCACTTAACAATGAGCAGTTCTTC. Translating gives CASSPLNNEQFF.

This chain connects TRBV5-1 to TRBJ1-1, with D unclear. Trimming shortened V by 7 bases and J by 1 base, and 11 bases separated the two germline ends. This CDR3 comprises 13 residues. Germline V CDR1 and CDR2: SGHRS, YFSETQ. CDR3 in DNA: TGCGCCAGCCATGGGCAGCCGAACACTGAAGCTTTCTTT. This sequence encodes CASHGQPNTEAFF.

V usage is TRBV30 and J usage is TRBJ1-4, with D perhaps TRBD1 (5 bases). This CDR3 region has 13 residues. V dropped 5 bases and J dropped 7 bases, with 14 bases sitting between them. Germline values: CDR1 GTSNPN, CDR2 SVGIG (reference sequence). The DNA for the CDR3 is TGTGCCTGGGGACCAATCGGGGGTGAAAAACTGTTTTTT. Translating it yields CAWGPIGGEKLFF.

V is TRBV5-8 and J is TRBJ2-7, with a tentative D call TRBD1 (6 bases). Germline loops: CDR1 SGHTS, CDR2 YDEGEE. The CDR3 is made up of 14 amino acids. V gave up 5 bases and J gave up 0 bases, with 12 bases separating them. DNA for the CDR3: TGTGCCAGCAGGAATCAGGGGCACTCCTACGAGCAGTACTTC. This codes for CASRNQGHSYEQYF.

The rearrangement links TRBV28 to TRBJ1-5, with D possibly being TRBD1 (6 bases). Trimming took off 9 bases at V and 2 bases at J, with 11 bases between the two ends. CDR1 is MDHEN and CDR2 is SYDVKM in the germline V gene. This CDR3 region has 13 residues. The CDR3 nucleotides are TGTGCCAGTCACGCAGGGGGCAATCAGCCCCAGCATTTT. It encodes CASHAGGNQPQHF.

V gene TRBV5-4 combines with J gene TRBJ1-2, with D possibly TRBD1 on 6 matching bases. The V end was cut by 9 bases, the J end by 6 bases, with 18 bases between. The CDR3 sequence is 13 residues long. Germline CDR1 is SGHNT and CDR2 is YYREEE (reference sequence). The CDR3 sequence is CATRSQGLNGYTF. The CDR3 DNA follows: TGTGCCACCCGAAGTCAGGGGCTAAATGGCTACACCTTC. Based on the CDR3 plus reference TRBV5-4 and TRBJ1-2, the full variable domain is ETGVTQSPTHLIKTRGQQVTLRCSSQSGHNTVSWYQQALGQGPQFIFQYYREEENGRGNFPPRFSGLQFPNYSSELNVNALELDDSALYLCATRSQGLNGYTFGSGTRLTVV.

The V and J genes are TRBV4-1 and TRBJ2-1; no firm D call. This CDR3 region has 13 residues. V was shortened by 4 bases and J by 12 bases, with 16 bases between the two germline ends. Germline V lookup: CDR1 MGHRA, CDR2 YSYEKL. For the CDR3, the DNA is TGCGCCAGCAGCCCCCGAGAGGCCAGAAGGCAGTTCTTC. Amino acid sequence: CASSPREARRQFF.

The genes are TRBV5-8 and TRBJ2-1, with 9 bases that match TRBD2. The CDR3 runs 16 residues. Losses at the gene ends were 4 bases for V and 7 bases for J; bases not matched to a gene: 12. CDR1 SGHTS and CDR2 YDEGEE come from the germline V gene. The CDR3 DNA sequence: TGTGCCAGCAGCACCCCGGCTAGCGGGAAGGAGAATGAGCAGTTCTTC. It yields the protein CASSTPASGKENEQFF.

The chain's CDR3 is CASSPTQGIGYGYTF. The CDR3, as DNA: TGTGCCAGCAGTCCAACTCAGGGGATCGGCTATGGCTACACCTTC. V is TRBV28 and J is TRBJ1-2; weak D call: TRBD1 (6 bases). The CDR3 runs to 15 residues. The ends were cut back, 5 bases at V and 4 bases at J, with 17 bases in the middle. Germline loops: CDR1 MDHEN, CDR2 SYDVKM.